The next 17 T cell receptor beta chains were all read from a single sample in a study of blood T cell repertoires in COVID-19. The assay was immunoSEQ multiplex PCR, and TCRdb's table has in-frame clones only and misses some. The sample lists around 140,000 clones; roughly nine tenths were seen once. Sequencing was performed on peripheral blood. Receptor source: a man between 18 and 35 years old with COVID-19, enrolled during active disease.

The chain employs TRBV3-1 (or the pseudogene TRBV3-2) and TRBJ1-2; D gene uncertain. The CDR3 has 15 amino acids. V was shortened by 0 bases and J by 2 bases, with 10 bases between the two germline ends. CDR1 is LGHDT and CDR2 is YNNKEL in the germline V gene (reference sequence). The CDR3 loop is CASSQDLLLNYGYTF. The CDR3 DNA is TGTGCCAGCAGCCAAGATCTGTTATTAAACTATGGCTACACCTTC.

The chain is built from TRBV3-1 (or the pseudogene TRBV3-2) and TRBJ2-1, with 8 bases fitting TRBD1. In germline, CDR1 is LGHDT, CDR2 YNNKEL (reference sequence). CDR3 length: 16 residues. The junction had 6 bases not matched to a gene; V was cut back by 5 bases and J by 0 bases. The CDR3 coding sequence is TGTGCCAGCAGCGGCGGGACAGGCAACTCCTACAATGAGCAGTTCTTC. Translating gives CASSGGTGNSYNEQFF.

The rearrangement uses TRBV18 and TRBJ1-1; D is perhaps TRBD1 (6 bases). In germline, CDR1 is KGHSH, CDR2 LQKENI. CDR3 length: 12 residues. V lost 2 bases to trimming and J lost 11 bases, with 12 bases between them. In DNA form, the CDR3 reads TGTGCCAGCTCACCAGGTGAGGGGGAGGCTTTCTTT. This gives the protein CASSPGEGEAFF.

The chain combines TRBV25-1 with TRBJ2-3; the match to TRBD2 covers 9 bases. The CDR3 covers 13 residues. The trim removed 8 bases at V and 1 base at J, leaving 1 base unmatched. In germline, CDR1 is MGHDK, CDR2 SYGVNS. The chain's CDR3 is CASLAGGTDTQYF. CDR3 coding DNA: TGTGCCAGCTTAGCGGGAGGCACAGATACGCAGTATTTT.

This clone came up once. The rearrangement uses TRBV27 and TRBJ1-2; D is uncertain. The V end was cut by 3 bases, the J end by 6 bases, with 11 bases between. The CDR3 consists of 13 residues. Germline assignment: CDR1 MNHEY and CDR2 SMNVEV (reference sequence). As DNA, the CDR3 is TGTGCCAGCAGTTTCGGCCTCCAGGATGGCTACACCTTC. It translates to CASSFGLQDGYTF.

CDR3 coding DNA: TGTGCCAGCAGGGGACAGAACTACGAGCAGTACTTC. Its protein is CASRGQNYEQYF. The rearrangement uses TRBV6-5 and TRBJ2-7; 7 positions agree with TRBD1. V dropped 6 bases and J dropped 3; count of bases not matched to a gene: 2. The CDR3 is made up of 12 amino acids. Germline V gene sequence: CDR1 MNHEY, CDR2 SVGAGI.

CDR3 loop: CASSLGGSTDTQYF. Here the CDR3 DNA reads TGCGCCAGCAGCTTAGGCGGGAGCACAGATACGCAGTATTTT. This chain uses TRBV5-1 with TRBJ2-3, with D possibly matching TRBD2 (5 bases). V lost 2 bases and J 0 bases, leaving 7 bases between the germline ends. The CDR3 runs to 14 residues. Germline assignment: CDR1 SGHRS and CDR2 YFSETQ.

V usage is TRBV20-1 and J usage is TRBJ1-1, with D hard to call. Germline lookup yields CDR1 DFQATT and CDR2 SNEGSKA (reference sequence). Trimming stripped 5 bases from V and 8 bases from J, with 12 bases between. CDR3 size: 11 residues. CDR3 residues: CSAPGSSEAFF. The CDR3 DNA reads TGCAGTGCTCCCGGGTCTTCGGAAGCTTTCTTT.

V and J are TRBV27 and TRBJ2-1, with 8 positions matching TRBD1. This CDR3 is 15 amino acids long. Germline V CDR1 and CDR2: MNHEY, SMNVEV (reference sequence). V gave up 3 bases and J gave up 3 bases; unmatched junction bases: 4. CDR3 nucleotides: TGTGCCAGCAGTTTGGAGGACAGGGACTACAATGAGCAGTTCTTC. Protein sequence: CASSLEDRDYNEQFF.

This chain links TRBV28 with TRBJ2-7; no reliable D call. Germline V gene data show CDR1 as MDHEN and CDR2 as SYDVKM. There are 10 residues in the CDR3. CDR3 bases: TGTGCAAGTGGGTGGGCCGAGCAGTACTTC. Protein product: CASGWAEQYF.

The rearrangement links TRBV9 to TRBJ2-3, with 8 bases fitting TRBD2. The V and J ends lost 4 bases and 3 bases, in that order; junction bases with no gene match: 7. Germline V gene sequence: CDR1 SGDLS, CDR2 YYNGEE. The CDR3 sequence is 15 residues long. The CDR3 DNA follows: TGTGCCAGCAGCCTGTCAGCGGGAGTGACAGATACGCAGTATTTT. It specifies CASSLSAGVTDTQYF.

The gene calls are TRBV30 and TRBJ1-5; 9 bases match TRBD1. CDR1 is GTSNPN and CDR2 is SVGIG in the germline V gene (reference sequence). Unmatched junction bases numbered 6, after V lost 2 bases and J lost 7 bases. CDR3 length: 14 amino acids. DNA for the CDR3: TGTGCCTGGAGTACCGGGACAGGGAGGCAGCCCCAGCATTTT. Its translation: CAWSTGTGRQPQHF.

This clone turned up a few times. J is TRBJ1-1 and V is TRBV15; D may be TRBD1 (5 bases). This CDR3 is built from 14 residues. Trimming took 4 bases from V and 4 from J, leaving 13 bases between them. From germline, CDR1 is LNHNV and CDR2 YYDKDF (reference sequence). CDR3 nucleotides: TGTGCCACCAGCAACCGCCAGGGTGGCACTGAAGCTTTCTTT. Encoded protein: CATSNRQGGTEAFF.

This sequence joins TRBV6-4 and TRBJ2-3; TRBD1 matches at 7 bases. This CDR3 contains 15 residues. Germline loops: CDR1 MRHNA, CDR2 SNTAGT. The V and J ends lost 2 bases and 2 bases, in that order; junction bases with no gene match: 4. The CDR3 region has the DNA TGTGCCAGCAGTGACACGGACAGGCCCACAGATACGCAGTATTTT. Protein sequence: CASSDTDRPTDTQYF.

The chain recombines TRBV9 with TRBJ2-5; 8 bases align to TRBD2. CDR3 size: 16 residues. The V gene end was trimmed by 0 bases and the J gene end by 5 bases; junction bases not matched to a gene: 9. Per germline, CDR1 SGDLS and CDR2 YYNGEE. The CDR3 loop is CASSVAGTRVPETQYF. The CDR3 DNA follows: TGTGCCAGCAGCGTAGCTGGGACTAGGGTTCCGGAGACCCAGTACTTC.

CDR3 in DNA: TGTGCCATCAGTGAGGGGGGGAACAATCAGCCCCAGCATTTT. Translating it yields CAISEGGNNQPQHF. The V gene is TRBV10-3, the J gene TRBJ1-5; TRBD1 is a possible D gene (5 bases). This CDR3 is 14 amino acids long. Trimming removed 2 bases from V and 3 bases from J, with 8 bases in between. Germline V gene lookup returns CDR1 ENHRY and CDR2 SYGVKD.

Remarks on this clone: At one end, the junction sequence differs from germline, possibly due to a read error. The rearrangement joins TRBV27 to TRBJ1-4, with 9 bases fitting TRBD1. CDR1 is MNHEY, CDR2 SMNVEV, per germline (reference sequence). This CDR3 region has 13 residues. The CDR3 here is CASADRGGEKLLF. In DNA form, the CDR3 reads TGTGCCAGCGCTGACAGGGGGGGAGAAAAACTGCTTTTT. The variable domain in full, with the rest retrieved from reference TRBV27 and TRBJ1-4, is EAQVTQNPRYLITVTGKKLTVTCSQNMNHEYMSWYRQDPGLGLRQIYYSMNVEVTDKGDVPEGYKVSRKEKRNFPLILESPSPNQTSLYFCASADRGGEKLLFGSGTQLSVL.